A single sample gave rise to the 10 T cell receptor beta chains below, sequenced in a study of response to subunit inactivated influenza vaccine. A single record per CDR3 protein comes from TCRdb applying MiXCR to the RT-PCR reads. Of around 480,000 distinct CDR3 sequences in the sample, around 9.9% were seen once. The specimen comprised PBMCs from blood, sampled more than 35 days after vaccination. The receptors come from a man aged 45-60 years who received an inactivated influenza vaccine.

A few counts support this clonotype. V gene TRBV15 combines with J gene TRBJ1-2, with 7 nucleotides matching TRBD1. V dropped 3 bases and J dropped 3; count of bases not matched to a gene: 10. This CDR3 region has 16 residues. From germline, CDR1 is LNHNV and CDR2 YYDKDF (reference sequence). This CDR3 is CATSSRQGLGYYGYTF. The CDR3 coding sequence is TGTGCCACCAGCAGCCGACAGGGACTGGGTTACTATGGCTACACCTTC.

The chain has TRBV5-6 and TRBJ2-7; D is ambiguous. This CDR3 is built from 14 residues. Germline-derived CDR1 and CDR2 are SGHDT and YYEEEE. V was trimmed by 5 bases and J by 2 bases, leaving 14 bases between them. CDR3 residues: CASRKGPLAYEQYF. In DNA form, the CDR3 reads TGTGCCAGCAGAAAAGGACCCCTCGCCTACGAGCAGTACTTC.

The table lists this clonotype with a few counts. The chain recombines TRBV3-1 with TRBJ2-3; D call uncertain. The ends were cut back, 1 base at V and 9 bases at J, with 11 bases in the middle. The CDR3 covers 13 residues. CDR1 is LGHDT and CDR2 is YNNKEL in the germline V gene (reference sequence). The CDR3 region has the DNA TGTGCCAGCAGCCAAGTTGCTGAGAGCACGCAGTATTTT. Translating it yields CASSQVAESTQYF.

This clonotype was seen only a few times. CDR3: CASSLGVRGTRSYEQYF. The CDR3 DNA reads as TGTGCCAGCAGCCTAGGGGTTCGAGGGACCCGCTCCTACGAGCAGTACTTC. The chain combines TRBV7-8 with TRBJ2-7, with D possibly being TRBD1 or TRBD2 (5 bases each). The V end lost 5 bases, the J end lost 0 bases, and 20 bases lay between the germline ends. The length of the CDR3 is 17 residues. Looked up from germline, CDR1 is SGHVS and CDR2 is FQNEAQ. The whole variable domain, filled in from reference TRBV7-8 and TRBJ2-7, reads GAGVSQSPRYKVAKRGQDVALRCDPISGHVSLFWYQQALGQGPEFLTYFQNEAQLDKSGLPSDRFFAERPEGSVSTLKIQRTQQEDSAVYLCASSLGVRGTRSYEQYFGPGTRLTVT.

This clonotype was found a few times. V and J are TRBV7-2 and TRBJ2-7; D gene uncertain. Deletions cut 5 bases from V and 6 bases from J, with 14 bases between. Germline V CDR1 and CDR2: SGHTA, FQGNSA. The CDR3 covers 13 residues. The chain's CDR3 is CASSPVIGAEQYF. CDR3 in DNA: TGTGCCAGCAGCCCCGTAATTGGAGCCGAGCAGTACTTC.

In its sample, this clonotype was seen many times. The rearrangement joins TRBV9 to TRBJ1-4; D remains unclear. The CDR3 extends over 13 amino acids. Germline V CDR1 and CDR2: SGDLS, YYNGEE. The V and J ends lost 0 bases and 1 base respectively, with 1 base between them. The CDR3 sequence: CASSVGTNEKLFF. The CDR3 DNA reads TGTGCCAGCAGCGTAGGAACTAATGAAAAACTGTTTTTT.

The chain uses TRBV2 and TRBJ1-2, with no clear D. The CDR3 loop spans 14 amino acids. Germline loops: CDR1 SNHLY, CDR2 FYNNEI. The V and J ends lost 6 bases and 4 bases respectively, with 15 bases between them. For the CDR3, the DNA is TGTGCCAGCAGGTCCTACGGACCTTCCTATGGCTACACCTTC. This encodes CASRSYGPSYGYTF. Together with reference TRBV2 and TRBJ1-2, the CDR3 gives the full variable domain: EPEVTQTPSHQVTQMGQEVILRCVPISNHLYFYWYRQILGQKVEFLVSFYNNEISEKSEIFDDQFSVERPDGSNFTLKIRSTKLEDSAMYFCASRSYGPSYGYTFGSGTRLTVV.

The chain joins TRBV30 to TRBJ2-5; D is unclear. The V gene lost 0 bases and the J gene lost 5 bases, with 4 bases spanning the gap. Germline values: CDR1 GTSNPN, CDR2 SVGIG (reference sequence). This CDR3 is built from 11 residues. The CDR3 region is CAWSVLETQYF. In DNA form, the CDR3 reads TGTGCCTGGAGTGTTCTTGAGACCCAGTACTTC.

This clonotype was found a few times. The V and J genes are TRBV20-1 and TRBJ1-4; D call uncertain. CDR1 and CDR2 from the germline V gene are DFQATT and SNEGSKA (reference sequence). The CDR3 is made up of 13 amino acids. The germline V and J ends were trimmed by 4 bases and 7 bases, with 13 bases remaining between them. The CDR3 protein is CSATGLGGEKLFF. CDR3 coding DNA: TGCAGTGCTACCGGCCTCGGTGGTGAAAAACTGTTTTTT.

This clonotype was counted only a few times. The rearrangement uses TRBV9 and TRBJ2-7; D is perhaps TRBD2 (5 bases). The CDR3 is 15 amino acids. Trimming cost V 0 bases and J 5 bases, with 15 bases left between them. Germline assignment: CDR1 SGDLS and CDR2 YYNGEE. The CDR3 DNA reads TGTGCCAGCAGCGTAGTTCCAACAGCGGCCCACGAGCAGTACTTC. Translating gives CASSVVPTAAHEQYF. The full variable domain, in which reference TRBV9 and TRBJ2-7 provide the parts outside the CDR3, is DSGVTQTPKHLITATGQRVTLRCSPRSGDLSVYWYQQSLDQGLQFLIQYYNGEERAKGNILERFSAQQFPDLHSELNLSSLELGDSALYFCASSVVPTAAHEQYFGPGTRLTVT.